Below are 2 T cell receptor beta chains sequenced from a single sample in a study of blood T cell repertoires in COVID-19. The method was immunoSEQ multiplex PCR; TCRdb's version includes in-frame clones alone and lacks a portion of them. The repertoire consists of around 340,000 clones, with 80% to 90% occurring once and the leading ten covering approximately 4.4%. Material for sequencing was PBMCs or T cells enriched from blood (not recorded which). Receptor source: a woman aged 40 to 55 with acute COVID-19.

The chain joins TRBV19 to TRBJ1-2, with 7 bases that match TRBD1. The CDR3 has 15 residues. CDR1 and CDR2 (germline): LNHDA, SQIVND (reference sequence). With V trimmed by 4 bases and J by 0 bases, 5 bases remained unmatched. The CDR3, as DNA: TGTGCCAGTAGTACCGGACAGGACACTAACTATGGCTACACCTTC. This encodes CASSTGQDTNYGYTF. Drawing the rest from reference TRBV19 and TRBJ1-2, the complete variable domain is DGGITQSPKYLFRKEGQNVTLSCEQNLNHDAMYWYRQDPGQGLRLIYYSQIVNDFQKGDIAEGYSVSREKKESFPLTVTSAQKNPTAFYLCASSTGQDTNYGYTFGSGTRLTVV.

J is TRBJ1-1 and V is TRBV18, with D possibly TRBD1 on 6 matching bases. With 2 bases removed from V and 6 bases from J, the gap between germline ends came to 16 bases. Germline CDR1 and CDR2: KGHSH and LQKENI. CDR3 length: 15 amino acids. In nucleotides, the CDR3 is TGTGCCAGCTCACCAAGCCTACAGGGTACTTCTGAAGCTTTCTTT. Its protein is CASSPSLQGTSEAFF.